This record covers a single T cell receptor beta chain. Coverage ceases 3 residues before the CDR3 finishes, and the germline J gene fills in the end. Trimming shortened V by 5 bases and J by 3 bases, and 14 bases separated the two germline ends. Germline V CDR1 and CDR2: SGHTA, FQGTGA. The CDR3 is 14 residues long. Generated by immunoSEQ multiplex PCR, the TCRdb table keeps only in-frame clones and is missing some. The sample includes tens of thousands of clones. MY09/MY11 PCR detected cervical HPV DNA; dot-blot assigned genotypes. The data were obtained in a study of T cells in women clearing cervical HPV infection. About the research overall: Donors had HPV16-related CIN3 or worse; 2 had invasive cancer.

The chain employs TRBV7-3 and TRBJ2-7; D is possibly TRBD1 (6 bases). This TCR was sampled from a woman aged 18-70 years with a cervical HPV16 infection that either progressed to CIN3+ or cleared (not recorded which). Material for sequencing was blood buffy coat. The CDR3 DNA, read in part, is TGTGCCAGCAGCCTCTTGGGGGCGGGCTACGAG. Translation gives CASSLLGAGYE. In full, the CDR3 is CASSLLGAGYEQYF.